The 16 T cell receptor beta chains given below trace back to one sample, sequenced in a study of cytomegalovirus exposure and HLA in healthy donors. Primers for the PCR totalled 60 Vbeta and 13 Jbeta. Produced via immunoSEQ multiplex PCR; TCRdb's table is partial and in-frame only. This table has approximately 130,000 clones, nearly 80% appearing once. Sequenced: PBMCs. The receptors shown here come from a woman aged 40 to 50 in good health and CMV-seronegative.

The chain is built from TRBV7-9 and TRBJ2-4; a weak D match, TRBD2 (6 bases). Between the trimmed V and J ends, which lost 5 bases and 0 bases, there was a span of 11 bases. CDR3 length equals 15 residues. CDR1 and CDR2 (germline): SEHNR, FQNEAQ (reference sequence). The CDR3, as DNA: TGTGCCAGCAGCAAAAACGGGGGAGCCAAAAACATTCAGTACTTC. Protein sequence: CASSKNGGAKNIQYF.

With respect to this clone: As the CDR3 is not closed by the conserved phenylalanine or tryptophan, this likely results from a read error. The chain uses TRBV28 and TRBJ2-2, with 9 bases matching TRBD2. This CDR3 is built from 15 residues. V trimming: 10 bases; J trimming: 2 bases; junction bases outside the gene matches: 8. CDR1 and CDR2 (germline): MDHEN, SYDVKM. CDR3 amino acids: CATIAGALNTGELFL. DNA of the CDR3: TGTGCCACAATAGCGGGAGCCCTCAACACCGGGGAGCTGTTTCTT.

The chain joins TRBV6-1 to TRBJ2-7; D perhaps matches TRBD1 (5 bases). Trimming left V 2 bases short and J 12 bases short, with 17 bases between. The length of the CDR3 is 13 residues. The germline V gene has CDR1 MNHNS and CDR2 SASEGT. In DNA, the CDR3 is TGTGCCAGCAGTGAACCATCTGCAGGGATGACGTACTTC. Amino acid sequence: CASSEPSAGMTYF.

The chain uses TRBV4-1 and TRBJ2-3; 10 nucleotides match TRBD1. The ends lost 1 base at V and 3 bases at J; junction bases unmatched: 4. This CDR3 contains 16 residues. Germline V gene data show CDR1 as MGHRA and CDR2 as YSYEKL. In DNA form, the CDR3 reads TGCGCCAGCAGCCAAGTACGGGACAGGGGAACAGATACGCAGTATTTT. This gives the protein CASSQVRDRGTDTQYF.

The rearrangement joins TRBV9 to TRBJ1-2, with 7 bases matching TRBD1. CDR1 is SGDLS, CDR2 YYNGEE, per germline. Losses at the gene ends were 6 bases for V and 6 bases for J; bases not matched to a gene: 8. The CDR3 consists of 13 residues. CDR3 loop: CASKRPDRHGYTF. CDR3 nucleotide sequence: TGTGCCAGCAAGAGACCGGACAGGCATGGCTACACCTTC.

The genes are TRBV19 and TRBJ1-2; 10 bases fit TRBD1. V was clipped by 7 bases and J by 2 bases; unmatched bases: 7. In germline, CDR1 is LNHDA, CDR2 SQIVND (reference sequence). This CDR3 has 15 amino acids. CDR3 sequence (DNA): TGTGCCAGTACCAACCCGGGACAGGGGAACTATGGCTACACCTTC. Its protein is CASTNPGQGNYGYTF.

V is TRBV27 and J is TRBJ2-1; 7 bases map to TRBD1. There are 14 residues in the CDR3. Trimming cost V 8 bases and J 10 bases; bases outside gene matches: 14. Germline CDR1 MNHEY, CDR2 SMNVEV (reference sequence). CDR3 protein: CASGGGKGAREQFF. In DNA form, the CDR3 reads TGTGCCAGCGGAGGAGGCAAGGGGGCGCGGGAGCAGTTCTTC.

The chain combines TRBV7-8 with TRBJ2-5; D is ambiguous. There are 15 residues in the CDR3. Looked up from germline, CDR1 is SGHVS and CDR2 is FQNEAQ. V gave up 4 bases and J gave up 7 bases, with 19 bases separating them. CDR3 sequence (DNA): TGTGCCAGCAGCTCCCGTGAGGAACTCGCTTCGACCCAGTACTTC. Translation gives CASSSREELASTQYF.

This clone was counted a single time. V is TRBV19 and J is TRBJ2-7, with D tentatively TRBD1 (6 bases). CDR1 and CDR2 (germline): LNHDA, SQIVND (reference sequence). This CDR3 has 14 residues. The V gene lost 10 bases and the J gene lost 5 bases, with 21 bases spanning the gap. The CDR3 nucleotides are TGTGCCACTTCAGGGGCAGGGAGTTGGAACGAGCAGTACTTC. Its translation: CATSGAGSWNEQYF.

For this clone: This sample also contains other DNA sequences that code for the same CDR3. V usage is TRBV18 and J usage is TRBJ1-2, with D possibly matching TRBD1 (6 bases). This CDR3 has 13 residues. Germline V CDR1 and CDR2: KGHSH, LQKENI. The ends were cut back, 4 bases at V and 4 bases at J, with 10 bases in the middle. Here the CDR3 DNA reads TGTGCCAGCTCACTTGACAGGATCTATGGCTACACCTTC. Protein: CASSLDRIYGYTF.

This chain connects TRBV5-5 to TRBJ2-1; a weak D match, TRBD2 (6 bases). V was trimmed by 1 base and J by 6 bases, leaving 11 bases between them. CDR1 is SGHKS and CDR2 is YYEKEE in the germline V gene (reference sequence). CDR3 length: 14 amino acids. The CDR3 protein is CASSLLASVNEQFF. The DNA for the CDR3 is TGTGCCAGCAGCTTGCTTGCTAGCGTCAATGAGCAGTTCTTC. The full variable domain, completed using reference TRBV5-5 and TRBJ2-1, is DAGVTQSPTHLIKTRGQQVTLRCSPISGHKSVSWYQQVLGQGPQFIFQYYEKEERGRGNFPDRFSARQFPNYSSELNVNALLLGDSALYLCASSLLASVNEQFFGPGTRLTVL.

V and J are TRBV27 and TRBJ1-3; the D is unclear. Germline CDR1 is MNHEY and CDR2 is SMNVEV (reference sequence). The CDR3 runs to 12 residues. The germline V and J ends were trimmed by 11 bases and 0 bases, with 8 bases remaining between them. The CDR3 here is CASRSSGNTIYF. The CDR3 nucleotides are TGTGCCTCCCGTAGCTCTGGAAACACCATATATTTT.

As DNA, the CDR3 is TGTGCCAGCAGTACAAGGGGTGCTGGAAACACCATATATTTT. Residues: CASSTRGAGNTIYF. The chain is built from TRBV2 and TRBJ1-3, with D perhaps matching TRBD1 (5 bases). Between the trimmed V and J ends, which lost 5 bases and 2 bases, there was a span of 10 bases. CDR1 and CDR2 (germline): SNHLY, FYNNEI. The CDR3 loop spans 14 amino acids.

This chain links TRBV6-1 with TRBJ1-3; tentatively, D is TRBD1 (6 bases). Germline V lookup: CDR1 MNHNS, CDR2 SASEGT. V was shortened by 1 base and J by 0 bases, with 16 bases between the two germline ends. The CDR3 has 18 amino acids. The CDR3 loop is CASSEGVWYRVSGNTIYF. The DNA of the CDR3 is TGTGCCAGCAGTGAAGGAGTTTGGTACAGGGTCTCTGGAAACACCATATATTTT.

The chain joins TRBV2 to TRBJ2-5; a weak D match, TRBD2 (5 bases). V lost 8 bases, J lost 5 bases, and 18 bases lay in between. The CDR3 spans 14 residues. Germline lookup yields CDR1 SNHLY and CDR2 FYNNEI. The CDR3 is CASSRLARRETQYF. The CDR3 nucleotides read TGTGCCAGCTCAAGGTTGGCTAGGAGGGAGACCCAGTACTTC. The full variable domain, its missing parts supplied by reference TRBV2 and TRBJ2-5, is EPEVTQTPSHQVTQMGQEVILRCVPISNHLYFYWYRQILGQKVEFLVSFYNNEISEKSEIFDDQFSVERPDGSNFTLKIRSTKLEDSAMYFCASSRLARRETQYFGPGTRLLVL.

The chain joins TRBV7-9 to TRBJ2-2, with TRBD1 matching over 8 bases. CDR1 SEHNR and CDR2 FQNEAQ come from the germline V gene (reference sequence). V lost 1 base to trimming and J lost 6 bases; unmatched junction nucleotides: 10. The CDR3 covers 17 residues. CDR3 coding DNA: TGTGCCAGCAGCTTAGGACCGGACAGGGTAGGGTCCGGGGAGCTGTTTTTT. It codes for CASSLGPDRVGSGELFF. The full variable domain, rest sourced from reference TRBV7-9 and TRBJ2-2, is DTGVSQNPRHKITKRGQNVTFRCDPISEHNRLYWYRQTLGQGPEFLTYFQNEAQLEKSRLLSDRFSAERPKGSFSTLEIQRTEQGDSAMYLCASSLGPDRVGSGELFFGEGSRLTVL.